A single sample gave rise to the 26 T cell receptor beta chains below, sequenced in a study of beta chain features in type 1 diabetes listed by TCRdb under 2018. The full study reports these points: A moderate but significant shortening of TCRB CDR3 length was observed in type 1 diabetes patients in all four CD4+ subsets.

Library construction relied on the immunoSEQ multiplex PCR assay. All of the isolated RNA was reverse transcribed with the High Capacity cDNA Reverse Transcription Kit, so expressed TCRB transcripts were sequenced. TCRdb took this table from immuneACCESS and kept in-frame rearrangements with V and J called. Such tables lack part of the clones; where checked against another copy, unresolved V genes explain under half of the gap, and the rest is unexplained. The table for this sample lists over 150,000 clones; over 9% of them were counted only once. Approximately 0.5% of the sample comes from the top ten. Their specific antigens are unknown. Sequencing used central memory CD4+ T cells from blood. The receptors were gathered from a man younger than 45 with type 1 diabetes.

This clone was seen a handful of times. The CDR3 nucleotides are TGTGCCAGCAGCCAAGCGGGCCGGGGGGCTTTTGGAACCTACGAGCAGTACTTC. It translates to CASSQAGRGAFGTYEQYF. This chain connects TRBV4-2 to TRBJ2-7, with D possibly being TRBD2 (7 bases). V shed 1 base and J shed 2 bases, with 21 bases lying between them. CDR1 and CDR2 from the germline V gene are LGHNA and YNFKEQ. This CDR3 is built from 18 residues.

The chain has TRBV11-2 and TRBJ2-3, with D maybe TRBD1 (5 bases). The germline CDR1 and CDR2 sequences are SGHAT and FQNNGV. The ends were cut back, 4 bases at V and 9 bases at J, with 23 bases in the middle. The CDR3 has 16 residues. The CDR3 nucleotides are TGTGCCAGCAGCTCATTACTTTACCAAGACAGCCCAACGCAGTATTTT. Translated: CASSSLLYQDSPTQYF.

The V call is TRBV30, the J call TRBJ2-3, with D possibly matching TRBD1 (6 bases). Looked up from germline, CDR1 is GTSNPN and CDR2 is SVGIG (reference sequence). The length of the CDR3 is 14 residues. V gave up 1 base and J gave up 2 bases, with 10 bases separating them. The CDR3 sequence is CAWSDTGITDTQYF. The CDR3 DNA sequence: TGTGCCTGGAGTGACACAGGGATCACAGATACGCAGTATTTT.

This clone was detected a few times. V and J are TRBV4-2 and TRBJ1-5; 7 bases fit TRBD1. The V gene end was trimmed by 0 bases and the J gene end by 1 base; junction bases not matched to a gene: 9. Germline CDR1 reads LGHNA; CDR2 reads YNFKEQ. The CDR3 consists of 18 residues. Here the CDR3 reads CASSQDRGQGGSNQPQHF. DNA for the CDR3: TGTGCCAGCAGCCAAGATCGCGGGCAGGGGGGAAGCAATCAGCCCCAGCATTTT.

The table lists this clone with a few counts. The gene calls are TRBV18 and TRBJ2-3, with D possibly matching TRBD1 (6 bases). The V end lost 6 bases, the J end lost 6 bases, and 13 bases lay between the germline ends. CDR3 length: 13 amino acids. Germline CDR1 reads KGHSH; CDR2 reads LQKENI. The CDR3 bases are TGTGCCAGCTCGCCGAGAACAGGGGATACGCAGTATTTT. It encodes CASSPRTGDTQYF.

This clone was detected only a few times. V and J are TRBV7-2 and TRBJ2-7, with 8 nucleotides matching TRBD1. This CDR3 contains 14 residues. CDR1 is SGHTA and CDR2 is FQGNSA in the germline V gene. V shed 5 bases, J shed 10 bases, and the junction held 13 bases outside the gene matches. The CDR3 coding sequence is TGTGCCAGCAGCCTAAACCACCTAGGACAGGGACAGTACTTC. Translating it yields CASSLNHLGQGQYF.

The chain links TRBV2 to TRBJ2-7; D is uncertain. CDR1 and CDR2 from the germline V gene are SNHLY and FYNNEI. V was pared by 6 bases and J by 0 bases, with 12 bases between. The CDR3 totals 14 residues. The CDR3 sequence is CASSESRSSYEQYF. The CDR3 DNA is TGTGCCAGCAGCGAGTCGCGGAGCTCCTACGAGCAGTACTTC.

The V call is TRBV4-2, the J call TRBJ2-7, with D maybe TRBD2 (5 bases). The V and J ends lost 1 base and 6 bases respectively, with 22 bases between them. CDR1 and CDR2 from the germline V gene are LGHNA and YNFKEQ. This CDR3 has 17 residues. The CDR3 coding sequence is TGTGCCAGCAGCCAAGTGACGGTAGGGAGAATCACTACCGAGCAGTACTTC. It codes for CASSQVTVGRITTEQYF.

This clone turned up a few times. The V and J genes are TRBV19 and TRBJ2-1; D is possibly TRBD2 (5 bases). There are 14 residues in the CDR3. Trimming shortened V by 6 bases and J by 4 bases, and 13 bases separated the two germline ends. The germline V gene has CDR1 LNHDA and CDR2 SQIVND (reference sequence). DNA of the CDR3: TGTGCCAGTAGATCTCCCGGGAAGTACAATGAGCAGTTCTTC. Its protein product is CASRSPGKYNEQFF.

Written as DNA, the CDR3 is TGCGCCAGCAGCCAAAGACATCGCGCGAGCACAGATACGCAGTATTTT. Translated, it gives CASSQRHRASTDTQYF. The chain combines TRBV4-3 with TRBJ2-3; no definite D call. This CDR3 spans 16 amino acids. Germline V gene lookup returns CDR1 LGHNA and CDR2 YSLEER. Trimming shortened V by 2 bases and J by 0 bases, and 12 bases separated the two germline ends.

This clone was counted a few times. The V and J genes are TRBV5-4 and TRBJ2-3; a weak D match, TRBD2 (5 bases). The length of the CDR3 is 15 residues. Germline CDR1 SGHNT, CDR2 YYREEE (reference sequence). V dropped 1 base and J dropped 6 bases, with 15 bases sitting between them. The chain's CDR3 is CASSLNYPERDTQYF. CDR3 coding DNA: TGTGCCAGCAGCTTGAATTACCCAGAGCGGGATACGCAGTATTTT.

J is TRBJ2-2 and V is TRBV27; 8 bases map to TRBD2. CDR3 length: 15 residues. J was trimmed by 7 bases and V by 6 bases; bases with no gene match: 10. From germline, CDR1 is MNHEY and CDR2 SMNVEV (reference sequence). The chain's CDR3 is CASSPSGRFGGELFF. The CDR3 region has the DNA TGTGCCAGCAGCCCGAGCGGGAGATTCGGCGGGGAGCTGTTTTTT.

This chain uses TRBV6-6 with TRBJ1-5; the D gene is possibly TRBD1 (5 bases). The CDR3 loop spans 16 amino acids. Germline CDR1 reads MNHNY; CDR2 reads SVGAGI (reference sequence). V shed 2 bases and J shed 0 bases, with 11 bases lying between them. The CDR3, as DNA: TGTGCCAGCAGTTACGAGGCCAGGGCTAGCAATCAGCCCCAGCATTTT. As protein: CASSYEARASNQPQHF.

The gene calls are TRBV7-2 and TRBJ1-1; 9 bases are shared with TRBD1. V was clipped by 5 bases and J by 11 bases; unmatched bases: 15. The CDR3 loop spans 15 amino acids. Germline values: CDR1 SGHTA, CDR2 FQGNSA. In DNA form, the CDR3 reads TGTGCCAGCAGCCTCTATGGGACAGGGAACTCCGGGGCTTTCTTT. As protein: CASSLYGTGNSGAFF.

CDR3 residues: CASSFTVGTDTQYF. DNA for the CDR3: TGTGCCAGCAGCTTCACGGTTGGCACAGATACGCAGTATTTT. The chain uses TRBV7-2 and TRBJ2-3; D unresolved. V was cut by 3 bases and J by 1 base, with 8 bases left in between. This CDR3 is built from 14 residues. From germline, CDR1 is SGHTA and CDR2 FQGNSA.

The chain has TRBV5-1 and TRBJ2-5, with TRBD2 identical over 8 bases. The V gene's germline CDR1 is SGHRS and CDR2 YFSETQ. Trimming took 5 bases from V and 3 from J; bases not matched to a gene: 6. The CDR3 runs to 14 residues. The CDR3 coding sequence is TGCGCCAGCAGTTCGACTAGCGCGAAAGAGACCCAGTACTTC. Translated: CASSSTSAKETQYF.

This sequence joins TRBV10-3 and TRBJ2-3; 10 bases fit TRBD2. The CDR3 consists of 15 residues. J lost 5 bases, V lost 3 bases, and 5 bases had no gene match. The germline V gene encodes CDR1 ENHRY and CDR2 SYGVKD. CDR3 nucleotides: TGTGCCATCAGTGATAGAATAGCGGGAGGAGATACGCAGTATTTT. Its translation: CAISDRIAGGDTQYF.

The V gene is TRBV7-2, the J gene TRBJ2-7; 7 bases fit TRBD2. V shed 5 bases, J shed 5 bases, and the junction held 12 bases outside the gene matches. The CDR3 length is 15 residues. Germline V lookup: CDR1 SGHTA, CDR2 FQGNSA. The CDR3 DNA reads TGTGCCAGCAGCCCCGGCCGGACTAGATATAACGAGCAGTACTTC. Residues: CASSPGRTRYNEQYF.

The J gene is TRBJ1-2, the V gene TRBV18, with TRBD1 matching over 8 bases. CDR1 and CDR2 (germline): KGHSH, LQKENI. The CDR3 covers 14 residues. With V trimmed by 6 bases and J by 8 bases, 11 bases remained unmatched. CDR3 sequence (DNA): TGTGCCAGCTCGCCCGACAGGGGAGGGGCCGGCTACACCTTC. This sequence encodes CASSPDRGGAGYTF.

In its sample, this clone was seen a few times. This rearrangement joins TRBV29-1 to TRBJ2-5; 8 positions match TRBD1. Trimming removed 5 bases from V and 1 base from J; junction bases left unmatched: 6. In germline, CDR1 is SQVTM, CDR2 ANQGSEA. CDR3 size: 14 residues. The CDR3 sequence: CSVYLGQGQETQYF. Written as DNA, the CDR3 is TGCAGCGTTTACCTTGGACAGGGCCAAGAGACCCAGTACTTC.

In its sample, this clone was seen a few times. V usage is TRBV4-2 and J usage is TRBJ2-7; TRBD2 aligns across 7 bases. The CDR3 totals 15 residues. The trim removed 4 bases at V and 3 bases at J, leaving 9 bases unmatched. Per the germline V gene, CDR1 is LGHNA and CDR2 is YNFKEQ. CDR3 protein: CASSREAGMGYEQYF. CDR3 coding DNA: TGTGCCAGCAGCCGAGAAGCGGGAATGGGCTACGAGCAGTACTTC.

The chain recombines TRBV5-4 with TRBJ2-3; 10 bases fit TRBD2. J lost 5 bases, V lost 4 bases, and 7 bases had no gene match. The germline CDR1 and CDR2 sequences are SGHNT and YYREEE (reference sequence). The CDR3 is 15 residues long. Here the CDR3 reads CASSQEREGGDTQYF. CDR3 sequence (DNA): TGTGCCAGCAGCCAGGAGCGGGAGGGGGGAGATACGCAGTATTTT.

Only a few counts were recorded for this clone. The DNA of the CDR3 is TGTGCCAGCAGCCAATCCGGGACTAGCGGTACCCGGTCTTCCTACGAGCAGTACTTC. Amino acids: CASSQSGTSGTRSSYEQYF. The V gene is TRBV4-2, the J gene TRBJ2-7, with TRBD2 identical over 11 bases. Germline V gene sequence: CDR1 LGHNA, CDR2 YNFKEQ. The length of the CDR3 is 19 residues. The trim removed 2 bases at V and 1 base at J, leaving 13 bases unmatched.

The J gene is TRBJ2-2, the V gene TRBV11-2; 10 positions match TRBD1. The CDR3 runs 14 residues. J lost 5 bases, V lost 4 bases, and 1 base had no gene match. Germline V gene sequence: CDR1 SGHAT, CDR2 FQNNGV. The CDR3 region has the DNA TGTGCCAGCAGCTGGGACAGGGGAACCGGGGAGCTGTTTTTT. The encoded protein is CASSWDRGTGELFF.

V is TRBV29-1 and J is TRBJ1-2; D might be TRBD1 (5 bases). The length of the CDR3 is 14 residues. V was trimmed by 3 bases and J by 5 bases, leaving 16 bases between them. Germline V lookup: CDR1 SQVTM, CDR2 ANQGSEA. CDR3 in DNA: TGCAGCGTTGATGTCAGCATCGGGGGATATGGCTACACCTTC. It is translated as CSVDVSIGGYGYTF.

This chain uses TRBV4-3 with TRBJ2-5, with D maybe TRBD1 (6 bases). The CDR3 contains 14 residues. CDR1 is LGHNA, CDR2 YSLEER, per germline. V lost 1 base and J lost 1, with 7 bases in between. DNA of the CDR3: TGCGCCAGCAGCCAAGTGGACAGCCAAGAGACCCAGTACTTC. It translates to CASSQVDSQETQYF.